The next 6 T cell receptor beta chains were all read from a single sample in a study of blood T cell repertoires in COVID-19. Assay: immunoSEQ multiplex PCR; the TCRdb copy retains only in-frame clones and omits some. This sample has about 75,000 clones, with around nine tenths found just once. The sample comprised peripheral blood. The receptors were gathered from a human donor in a cohort sampled during active COVID-19.

The chain couples TRBV28 to TRBJ1-2; 9 nucleotides match TRBD1. This CDR3 comprises 12 residues. V lost 6 bases to trimming and J lost 13 bases; unmatched junction nucleotides: 9. Germline-derived CDR1 and CDR2 are MDHEN and SYDVKM. CDR3 sequence reads: CASRPGQGITTF. CDR3 nucleotide sequence: TGTGCCAGCAGACCGGGACAGGGCATTACCACCTTC.

V gene TRBV12-2 combines with J gene TRBJ2-7; TRBD2, as called in the table, went unchecked against the DNA. TRBV12-2 is described as a pseudogene. The CDR3 consists of 13 residues. CDR3 region: CAAPRGLAREQYF. The DNA for the CDR3 is TGTGCCGCTCCTCGGGGACTAGCGCGCGAGCAGTACTTC.

V is TRBV6-1 and J is TRBJ2-5, with 10 bases fitting TRBD2. The CDR3 contains 16 residues. Germline CDR1 MNHNS, CDR2 SASEGT. The junction had 4 bases not matched to a gene; V was cut back by 0 bases and J by 3 bases. The CDR3 loop is CASSEAIAGGKETQYF. CDR3 coding DNA: TGTGCCAGCAGTGAAGCAATAGCGGGAGGTAAAGAGACCCAGTACTTC.

The chain recombines TRBV5-6 with TRBJ2-5; 8 nucleotides match TRBD2. Germline assignment: CDR1 SGHDT and CDR2 YYEEEE. The CDR3 totals 14 residues. The junction had 6 bases not matched to a gene; V was cut back by 0 bases and J by 8 bases. CDR3 protein: CASSLERTSGTQYF. In DNA, the CDR3 is TGTGCCAGCAGCTTGGAGAGAACTAGCGGAACCCAGTACTTC.

The V gene is TRBV3-1 (or the pseudogene TRBV3-2), the J gene TRBJ1-2; 9 bases align to TRBD1. CDR1 LGHDT and CDR2 YNNKEL come from the germline V gene (reference sequence). Germline trimming cut 4 bases from V and 5 bases from J; bases unmatched to any gene: 5. This CDR3 is 14 amino acids long. CDR3 in amino acids: CASSRWTGEYGYTF. In nucleotides, the CDR3 is TGTGCCAGCAGCCGGTGGACAGGGGAATATGGCTACACCTTC.

V usage is TRBV7-8 and J usage is TRBJ2-1; D not certain. This CDR3 has 15 amino acids. V was clipped by 2 bases and J by 0 bases, with 8 bases between them. Germline-derived CDR1 and CDR2 are SGHVS and FQNEAQ. This chain's CDR3 is CASSLIDSSYNEQFF. The CDR3 DNA sequence: TGTGCCAGCAGCTTAATAGATTCCTCCTACAATGAGCAGTTCTTC. Full variable domain (outside the CDR3, taken from reference TRBV7-8 and TRBJ2-1): GAGVSQSPRYKVAKRGQDVALRCDPISGHVSLFWYQQALGQGPEFLTYFQNEAQLDKSGLPSDRFFAERPEGSVSTLKIQRTQQEDSAVYLCASSLIDSSYNEQFFGPGTRLTVL.